The 30 T cell receptor beta chains below come from one sample, sequenced in a study of blood T cell repertoires in COVID-19. TCRdb's copy holds only in-frame clones and misses some; the assay was immunoSEQ multiplex PCR. Of about 200,000 clones in the sample, approximately 89% were seen once. The sequencing input was peripheral blood. All receptors derive from a woman aged 40 to 50 with acute or convalescent COVID-19.

The chain uses TRBV10-3 and TRBJ2-5; 7 positions match TRBD1. This CDR3 spans 14 amino acids. Per germline, CDR1 ENHRY and CDR2 SYGVKD. CDR3 coding DNA: TGTGCAACCGGTGAGGGGGCGTCGGTGAAGACCCAGTACTTC. Its translation is CATGEGASVKTQYF.

CDR3 in DNA: TGTGCCAGTAGTAGCCGACAGGGGTTGCAGCCCCAGCATTTT. Amino acid sequence: CASSSRQGLQPQHF. This chain uses TRBV19 with TRBJ1-5; 8 bases map to TRBD1. The CDR3 runs to 14 residues. The ends lost 4 bases at V and 7 bases at J; junction bases unmatched: 6. Germline V gene data show CDR1 as LNHDA and CDR2 as SQIVND (reference sequence).

The chain carries TRBV6-5 and TRBJ1-1; the match to TRBD1 covers 7 bases. J was trimmed by 3 bases and V by 9 bases; bases with no gene match: 13. This CDR3 contains 15 residues. Germline V CDR1 and CDR2: MNHEY, SVGAGI. The CDR3 DNA reads as TGTGCCAGTAGACAGGGAGAGTGGGTGGACACTGAAGCTTTCTTT. It codes for CASRQGEWVDTEAFF.

The chain employs TRBV11-2 and TRBJ1-4; the match to TRBD1 covers 7 bases. Unmatched junction bases numbered 10, after V lost 0 bases and J lost 3 bases. The CDR3 length is 18 residues. CDR1 is SGHAT, CDR2 FQNNGV, per germline. The CDR3 DNA reads as TGTGCCAGCAGCTTAGAGTCTTGGGGGACAGAAGCTAATGAAAAACTGTTTTTT. This codes for CASSLESWGTEANEKLFF. The whole variable domain, remainder taken from reference TRBV11-2 and TRBJ1-4, is EAGVAQSPRYKIIEKRQSVAFWCNPISGHATLYWYQQILGQGPKLLIQFQNNGVVDDSQLPKDRFSAERLKGVDSTLKIQPAKLEDSAVYLCASSLESWGTEANEKLFFGSGTQLSVL.

The J gene is TRBJ1-1, the V gene TRBV15; D is uncertain. V lost 0 bases to trimming and J lost 3 bases, with 17 bases between them. Germline lookup yields CDR1 LNHNV and CDR2 YYDKDF (reference sequence). The CDR3 runs to 17 residues. The CDR3 sequence is CATSRDHGWDSDTEAFF. For the CDR3, the DNA is TGTGCCACCAGCAGAGATCATGGTTGGGATAGCGACACTGAAGCTTTCTTT.

This clone was seen once. CDR3 in DNA: TGTGCCACCAGCAGAGAACCAGGGGCAAACTATGGCTACACCTTC. It translates to CATSREPGANYGYTF. The chain has TRBV15 and TRBJ1-2; perhaps TRBD1 as D (6 bases). The ends were cut back, 0 bases at V and 2 bases at J, with 10 bases in the middle. Germline values: CDR1 LNHNV, CDR2 YYDKDF (reference sequence). The CDR3 consists of 15 residues.

The chain uses TRBV7-9 and TRBJ1-2, with D perhaps TRBD1 (6 bases). CDR1 is SEHNR and CDR2 is FQNEAQ in the germline V gene (reference sequence). The CDR3 is 13 residues long. The V end was cut by 4 bases, the J end by 6 bases, with 12 bases between. Here the CDR3 reads CASSSDRLDGYTF. The CDR3 region has the DNA TGTGCCAGCAGCTCGGACAGATTGGATGGCTACACCTTC. Full variable domain (missing parts from reference TRBV7-9 and TRBJ1-2): DTGVSQNPRHKITKRGQNVTFRCDPISEHNRLYWYRQTLGQGPEFLTYFQNEAQLEKSRLLSDRFSAERPKGSFSTLEIQRTEQGDSAMYLCASSSDRLDGYTFGSGTRLTVV.

The chain links TRBV13 to TRBJ2-1; 12 bases agree with TRBD2. Germline CDR1 is PRHDT and CDR2 is FYEKMQ (reference sequence). CDR3 length equals 16 residues. V was clipped by 4 bases and J by 2 bases; unmatched bases: 3. The CDR3 region has the DNA TGTGCCAGCAGCTCCAGACTAGCGGGGGCCTACAATGAGCAGTTCTTC. The encoded protein is CASSSRLAGAYNEQFF.

V usage is TRBV10-3 and J usage is TRBJ2-1, with a tentative D call TRBD1 (6 bases). Trimming removed 2 bases at V and 6 bases at J, with 17 bases between. The CDR3 runs 16 residues. The germline V gene encodes CDR1 ENHRY and CDR2 SYGVKD. CDR3 bases: TGTGCCATCAGTGAGAGTCAGGGGCGAATTCCCAATGAGCAGTTCTTC. Amino acid sequence: CAISESQGRIPNEQFF.

The chain couples TRBV10-3 to TRBJ1-1; D is possibly TRBD1 (5 bases). This CDR3 has 13 amino acids. The ends were cut back, 5 bases at V and 2 bases at J, with 9 bases in the middle. The germline CDR1 and CDR2 sequences are ENHRY and SYGVKD. CDR3 sequence: CAISRDRNTEAFF. In DNA form, the CDR3 reads TGTGCCATCAGTCGTGACAGAAACACTGAAGCTTTCTTT.

This chain joins TRBV11-3 and TRBJ2-1; 8 bases match TRBD2. The V gene end was trimmed by 4 bases and the J gene end by 4 bases; junction bases not matched to a gene: 9. The CDR3 spans 16 residues. CDR1 and CDR2 from the germline V gene are SGHNT and YENEEA. The chain's CDR3 is CASSYGHSGAYNEQFF. The CDR3 DNA follows: TGTGCCAGCAGCTACGGGCATAGCGGGGCTTACAATGAGCAGTTCTTC. The full variable domain, with the rest looked up from reference TRBV11-3 and TRBJ2-1, is EAGVVQSPRYKIIEKKQPVAFWCNPISGHNTLYWYLQNLGQGPELLIRYENEEAVDDSQLPKDRFSAERLKGVDSTLKIQPAELGDSAVYLCASSYGHSGAYNEQFFGPGTRLTVL.

This chain joins TRBV5-1 and TRBJ1-1; the match to TRBD1 covers 8 bases. With 3 bases clipped from V and 5 bases from J, the junction kept 9 bases outside the gene matches. Germline CDR1 reads SGHRS; CDR2 reads YFSETQ. There are 15 residues in the CDR3. CDR3 DNA: TGCGCCAGCAGCTCAGGACAGGGACCAAAAACTGAAGCTTTCTTT. This sequence encodes CASSSGQGPKTEAFF.

This chain joins TRBV12-5 and TRBJ1-1; D may be TRBD1 (6 bases). The V end was cut by 5 bases, the J end by 7 bases, with 11 bases between. The CDR3 length is 12 residues. Germline V gives CDR1 LGHNT, CDR2 FRNRAP. The chain's CDR3 is CASGHGQLEAFF. The CDR3, as DNA: TGTGCTAGTGGTCACGGACAGCTTGAAGCTTTCTTT. The entire variable domain, with the rest obtained from reference TRBV12-5 and TRBJ1-1, is as follows: DARVTQTPRHKVTEMGQEVTMRCQPILGHNTVFWYRQTMMQGLELLAYFRNRAPLDDSGMPKDRFSAEMPDATLATLKIQPSEPRDSAVYFCASGHGQLEAFFGQGTRLTVV.

This chain joins TRBV7-9 and TRBJ1-2; 7 bases fit TRBD1. Per germline, CDR1 SEHNR and CDR2 FQNEAQ (reference sequence). CDR3 length equals 15 residues. V was pared by 1 base and J by 4 bases, with 6 bases of the junction left unmatched. This chain's CDR3 is CASSLGQGTLYGYTF. CDR3 sequence (DNA): TGTGCCAGCAGCTTAGGACAGGGCACACTCTATGGCTACACCTTC.

The gene calls are TRBV19 and TRBJ2-5; D might be TRBD1 (7 bases). Germline values: CDR1 LNHDA, CDR2 SQIVND (reference sequence). The CDR3 runs 15 residues. V was trimmed by 3 bases and J by 2 bases, leaving 13 bases between them. The DNA of the CDR3 is TGTGCCAGTAGTATGCTTCAGGGGGGACAAGAGACCCAGTACTTC. Translating it yields CASSMLQGGQETQYF.

V and J are TRBV4-1 and TRBJ1-1, with D tentatively TRBD1 (5 bases). The CDR3 has 16 residues. V was clipped by 3 bases and J by 1 base, with 15 bases between them. CDR1 is MGHRA and CDR2 is YSYEKL in the germline V gene. The CDR3 region is CASSQPPGVGNTEAFF. The CDR3 DNA reads TGCGCCAGCAGCCAGCCACCGGGGGTGGGGAACACTGAAGCTTTCTTT.

The V gene is TRBV18, the J gene TRBJ1-1; D is undetermined. Germline V gene data show CDR1 as KGHSH and CDR2 as LQKENI. The V end lost 3 bases, the J end lost 9 bases, and 11 bases lay between the germline ends. The CDR3 loop spans 12 amino acids. CDR3 in amino acids: CASSPGTDQAFF. CDR3 DNA sequence: TGTGCCAGCTCACCCGGAACAGACCAAGCTTTCTTT.

V usage is TRBV18 and J usage is TRBJ1-3; no clear D gene. The CDR3 covers 13 residues. CDR1 and CDR2 (germline): KGHSH, LQKENI. V was clipped by 3 bases and J by 7 bases, with 10 bases between them. This CDR3 is CASSPPARNTIYF. The CDR3 DNA reads TGTGCCAGCTCACCTCCCGCGCGGAACACCATATATTTT.

The J gene is TRBJ1-2, the V gene TRBV6-6; 7 bases map to TRBD1. Trimming took 6 bases from V and 4 from J; bases not matched to a gene: 17. Germline CDR1 MNHNY, CDR2 SVGAGI (reference sequence). The CDR3 has 17 amino acids. Here the CDR3 reads CASSRRGGLQPPYGYTF. As DNA, the CDR3 is TGTGCCAGCAGCCGACGAGGGGGCCTTCAGCCTCCCTATGGCTACACCTTC.

The chain uses TRBV5-5 and TRBJ2-1; maybe TRBD2 (5 bases). Trimming removed 0 bases from V and 0 bases from J, with 10 bases in between. The CDR3 is made up of 16 amino acids. CDR1 SGHKS and CDR2 YYEKEE come from the germline V gene (reference sequence). CDR3 bases: TGTGCCAGCAGCTTGGGGGAAGCGGCCTCCTACAATGAGCAGTTCTTC. Protein: CASSLGEAASYNEQFF.

This rearrangement joins TRBV2 to TRBJ2-6; perhaps TRBD1 as D (5 bases). V was clipped by 7 bases and J by 0 bases, with 10 bases between them. This CDR3 is 15 amino acids long. The germline gives CDR1 SNHLY, CDR2 FYNNEI. The CDR3: CASKRQSSGANVLTF. DNA of the CDR3: TGTGCCAGCAAGAGACAGAGCTCTGGGGCCAACGTCCTGACTTTC.

This clone was detected a few times. The chain combines TRBV19 with TRBJ1-2, with TRBD1 matching 12 bases. This CDR3 is built from 19 residues. Unmatched junction bases numbered 11, after V lost 0 bases and J lost 3 bases. Germline CDR1 and CDR2: LNHDA and SQIVND (reference sequence). This chain's CDR3 is CASSIDDPGQGASYYGYTF. The CDR3 region has the DNA TGTGCCAGTAGTATAGATGATCCGGGACAGGGGGCTAGTTACTATGGCTACACCTTC.

The chain couples TRBV10-2 to TRBJ1-1, with 10 bases lining up with TRBD1. V shed 4 bases, J shed 3 bases, and the junction held 5 bases outside the gene matches. This CDR3 spans 15 amino acids. Germline V lookup: CDR1 WSHSY, CDR2 SAAADI. The chain's CDR3 is CASSGAGTGDTEAFF. The CDR3 nucleotides read TGCGCCAGCAGTGGTGCCGGGACAGGGGACACTGAAGCTTTCTTT.

For the CDR3, the DNA is TGCGCCAGCAGCCAAGGGTTTCCGGGGATCTACCAGCCCCAGCATTTT. Residues: CASSQGFPGIYQPQHF. The V gene is TRBV4-1, the J gene TRBJ1-5; no clear D gene. Germline values: CDR1 MGHRA, CDR2 YSYEKL. V was pared by 1 base and J by 7 bases, with 17 bases between. The CDR3 is made up of 16 amino acids.

In this sample, this clone turned up once. The rearrangement uses TRBV19 and TRBJ1-5; 8 bases map to TRBD1. V shed 6 bases and J 3 bases; nucleotides not matched to a gene: 16. Germline V gene lookup returns CDR1 LNHDA and CDR2 SQIVND (reference sequence). The CDR3 length is 18 residues. The CDR3 sequence is CASRRGGPGQEFNQPQHF. The CDR3 DNA reads TGTGCCAGTAGAAGAGGGGGACCGGGACAGGAGTTCAATCAGCCCCAGCATTTT.

With regard to this clone: The junction departs from germline at one end; a sequencing error may be responsible. The chain employs TRBV12-5 and TRBJ1-3; no firm D call. This CDR3 spans 17 amino acids. Germline CDR1 is LGHNT and CDR2 is FRNRAP. In DNA, the CDR3 is TGTGCTAGTGGTTTTACCCTGCCCTCTTCCTCTGGAGACACCATATATTTT. Its translation is CASGFTLPSSSGDTIYF.

The chain is built from TRBV6-5 and TRBJ2-1; 12 nucleotides match TRBD2. The CDR3 has 14 residues. Germline V gives CDR1 MNHEY, CDR2 SVGAGI. Losses at the gene ends were 5 bases for V and 8 bases for J; bases not matched to a gene: 4. CDR3 amino acids: CASSRTSGDHEQFF. In DNA, the CDR3 is TGTGCCAGCAGTAGGACTAGCGGGGACCATGAGCAGTTCTTC.

The V call is TRBV7-6, the J call TRBJ2-1; 12 bases map to TRBD2. CDR1 SGHVS and CDR2 FNYEAQ come from the germline V gene. The J segment lost 6 bases and the V segment lost 0 bases, leaving 6 bases of the junction unmatched. The CDR3 is 17 amino acids. The CDR3 is CASSLAASGGASNEQFF. CDR3 DNA: TGTGCCAGCAGCTTAGCGGCTAGCGGGGGGGCCAGCAATGAGCAGTTCTTC.

The gene calls are TRBV11-2 and TRBJ1-5; D gene uncertain. With 1 base removed from V and 11 bases from J, the gap between germline ends came to 12 bases. Germline assignment: CDR1 SGHAT and CDR2 FQNNGV. This CDR3 is 13 amino acids long. The CDR3 DNA sequence: TGTGCCAGCAGCTTAGGCGGAGTGGCGGCCCAGCATTTT. Translation: CASSLGGVAAQHF.

V gene TRBV19 combines with J gene TRBJ2-4, with D tentatively TRBD1 (6 bases). The CDR3 loop spans 15 amino acids. Trimming stripped 0 bases from V and 7 bases from J, with 13 bases between. The germline CDR1 and CDR2 sequences are LNHDA and SQIVND (reference sequence). The CDR3 nucleotides are TGTGCCAGTAGTATAGACCAAGGGGGTTTGAACATTCAGTACTTC. Translated, it gives CASSIDQGGLNIQYF.